One and the same sample provided the 11 T cell receptor beta chains below, sequenced in a study of post-analysis software for immune sequencing data. Study observations and caveats: There were roughly 5 TRBV segments more frequent in patients than controls, and TRBV5-6, TRBV5-1 and TRBV20-1 were among them.

Sequencing libraries made from TCR beta cDNA carried unique molecular identifiers. TCRdb used MiXCR to reprocess the PCR reads, holding one entry per CDR3 protein. The sample consists of more than 450,000 distinct CDR3 sequences, about 40% of them appearing once. No antigen is known for these receptors. Sequencing was carried out using blood. These receptors originate from a girl aged 10 to 17 with multiple sclerosis.

This clonotype appeared a single time. This chain connects TRBV6-5 to TRBJ2-6, with a tentative D call TRBD2 (6 bases). Germline-derived CDR1 and CDR2 are MNHEY and SVGAGI. V was shortened by 6 bases and J by 2 bases, with 11 bases between the two germline ends. The CDR3 consists of 15 residues. The CDR3 DNA reads TGTGCCAGCAGACCGGGAGTGGCTGGGGCCAACGTCCTGACTTTC. Protein product: CASRPGVAGANVLTF.

The genes are TRBV6-2 or TRBV6-3 and TRBJ1-1, with D possibly being TRBD1 (6 bases). This CDR3 spans 16 amino acids. Germline assignment: CDR1 MNHEY and CDR2 SVGEGT. Trimming took off 2 bases at V and 0 bases at J, with 13 bases between the two ends. The CDR3 loop reads CASSYRRQGMNTEAFF. The CDR3 coding sequence is TGTGCCAGCAGTTACCGAAGGCAGGGGATGAACACTGAAGCTTTCTTT.

The V call is TRBV7-6, the J call TRBJ2-1; the D is unclear. CDR1 and CDR2 from the germline V gene are SGHVS and FNYEAQ. Trimming pared 1 base from V and 10 bases from J, leaving 11 bases between. The CDR3 sequence is 13 residues long. The CDR3 nucleotides read TGTGCCAGCAGCTTAGGGTATCTAGGCGAGCAGTTCTTC. Translated: CASSLGYLGEQFF.

This clonotype was seen only a few times. The chain carries TRBV6-5 and TRBJ2-4; D gene uncertain. V was clipped by 0 bases and J by 0 bases, with 12 bases between them. The germline V gene has CDR1 MNHEY and CDR2 SVGAGI. The CDR3 spans 17 residues. This CDR3 is CASSYSTGHLAKNIQYF. CDR3 sequence (DNA): TGTGCCAGCAGTTACTCGACCGGGCATCTAGCCAAAAACATTCAGTACTTC.

This clonotype was counted only a few times. The V gene is TRBV10-2, the J gene TRBJ2-1; D may be TRBD2 (5 bases). The CDR3 length is 12 residues. CDR1 WSHSY and CDR2 SAAADI come from the germline V gene. The V end was cut by 8 bases, the J end by 10 bases, with 15 bases between. CDR3 amino acids: CASSPEGGEQFF. In nucleotides, the CDR3 is TGCGCCAGCTCCCCAGAGGGTGGAGAGCAGTTCTTC.

This clonotype has just a few counts. The J gene is TRBJ1-5, the V gene TRBV6-6; D is perhaps TRBD1 (5 bases). The V end was cut by 2 bases, the J end by 9 bases, with 17 bases between. Per germline, CDR1 MNHNY and CDR2 SVGAGI (reference sequence). CDR3 length equals 15 residues. The chain's CDR3 is CASSYLTGGQGPQHF. CDR3 nucleotides: TGTGCCAGCAGTTACCTCACAGGTGGACAAGGGCCCCAGCATTTT.

This clonotype was observed a few times. The rearrangement uses TRBV11-3 and TRBJ2-7, with 8 nucleotides matching TRBD1. Trimming took 4 bases from V and 1 from J; bases not matched to a gene: 6. The CDR3 is made up of 15 amino acids. Germline-derived CDR1 and CDR2 are SGHNT and YENEEA. The CDR3 reads CASSSRTGQSYEQYF. The CDR3 DNA sequence: TGTGCCAGCAGCTCCCGGACAGGGCAGTCCTACGAGCAGTACTTC.

This clonotype was seen only a few times. The chain links TRBV12-3 or TRBV12-4 to TRBJ1-4; the D is unclear. Between the trimmed V and J ends, which lost 5 bases and 0 bases, there was a span of 10 bases. This CDR3 is built from 15 residues. CDR3 amino acids: CASSLNFPTNEKLFF. The CDR3 DNA reads TGTGCCAGCAGTCTCAATTTTCCAACTAATGAAAAACTGTTTTTT.

The chain links TRBV20-1 to TRBJ2-3; 8 bases line up with TRBD1. Looked up from germline, CDR1 is DFQATT and CDR2 is SNEGSKA (reference sequence). The CDR3 is made up of 13 amino acids. The CDR3 DNA follows: TGCAGCCTAGGACAGGGCGGGGCAGATACGCAGTATTTT. Its protein product is CSLGQGGADTQYF.

This clonotype showed up just a few times. The chain uses TRBV7-2 and TRBJ2-5; 7 nucleotides match TRBD2. The V gene end was trimmed by 5 bases and the J gene end by 5 bases; junction bases not matched to a gene: 11. Germline V lookup: CDR1 SGHTA, CDR2 FQGNSA. CDR3 length equals 15 residues. CDR3 in amino acids: CASSPNFWGGETQYF. In nucleotides, the CDR3 is TGTGCCAGCAGCCCCAACTTTTGGGGGGGGGAGACCCAGTACTTC. Based on the CDR3 plus reference TRBV7-2 and TRBJ2-5, the full variable domain is GAGVSQSPSNKVTEKGKDVELRCDPISGHTALYWYRQSLGQGLEFLIYFQGNSAPDKSGLPSDRFSAERTGGSVSTLTIQRTQQEDSAVYLCASSPNFWGGETQYFGPGTRLLVL.

This clonotype has a handful of counts. The chain combines TRBV29-1 with TRBJ2-3; TRBD1 aligns across 7 bases. V trimming: 0 bases; J trimming: 0 bases; junction bases outside the gene matches: 6. The CDR3 has 16 amino acids. Germline V gene lookup returns CDR1 SQVTM and CDR2 ANQGSEA. This chain's CDR3 is CSVEDQYRGSTDTQYF. The CDR3 bases are TGCAGCGTTGAAGATCAATACAGGGGAAGCACAGATACGCAGTATTTT.